The rows below give T cell receptor beta chains drawn from one sample of a study of Ad26.COV2.S vaccination and SARS-CoV-2 variants. This table comes from immunoSEQ multiplex PCR, and its TCRdb copy is limited to in-frame clones, with some not included. Here the sample spans more than 300,000 clones, around 85% being singletons. The starting material was peripheral blood, obtained in a trial of Ad26.COV2.S vaccine versus placebo. The receptors were sampled from a person between 18 and 59 years old who received the Ad26.COV2.S COVID-19 vaccine or a placebo. CDR3s include the opening cysteine and the closing phenylalanine or tryptophan. The D gene is left open where the match is weak. Rows give clone size only sometimes, using once, few, many, or a class for an expanded clone.

D gene: NA; V gene: TRBV28; J gene: TRBJ1-5; clone size: NA; CDR3 DNA: TGTGCCAGCAGTTTTAAACAGGGTAACCAGCCCCAGCATTTT; CDR3 protein: CASSFKQGNQPQHF
D gene: NA; V gene: TRBV5-6; J gene: TRBJ1-2; clone size: NA; CDR3 DNA: TGTGCCAGCAGCTCACTCGCGACCCGACGAGGCTACACCTTC; CDR3 protein: CASSSLATRRGYTF
D gene: NA; V gene: TRBV5-1; J gene: TRBJ2-7; clone size: few; CDR3 DNA: TGCGCCAGCAGCCCCCGCGAGGCACTCCTAACCTACGAGCAGTACTTC; CDR3 protein: CASSPREALLTYEQYF
D gene: TRBD1; V gene: TRBV28; J gene: TRBJ1-1; clone size: NA; CDR3 DNA: TGTGCCAGCACTCTGGGACAGATGAACACTGAAGCTTTCTTT; CDR3 protein: CASTLGQMNTEAFF
D gene: NA; V gene: TRBV7-2; J gene: TRBJ1-5; clone size: NA; CDR3 DNA: TGTGCCAGCAGCCTCCGACAGGCTGATCAGCCCCAGCATTTT; CDR3 protein: CASSLRQADQPQHF
D gene: TRBD2; V gene: TRBV29-1; J gene: TRBJ2-7; clone size: NA; CDR3 DNA: TGCAGCGTGGCCCCCGGGCGGGGGGCCCCCTACGAGCAGTACTTC; CDR3 protein: CSVAPGRGAPYEQYF
D gene: TRBD2; V gene: TRBV12-3/TRBV12-4; J gene: TRBJ2-5; clone size: NA; CDR3 DNA: TGTGCCAGCAGTTCGGGGGGGCAAGAGACCCAGTACTTC; CDR3 protein: CASSSGGQETQYF
D gene: NA; V gene: TRBV19; J gene: TRBJ2-5; clone size: NA; CDR3 DNA: TGTGCCAGTAGCCCTCGGGATAGCGGACAAGAGACCCAGTACTTC; CDR3 protein: CASSPRDSGQETQYF
D gene: NA; V gene: TRBV6-2/TRBV6-3; J gene: TRBJ2-1; clone size: NA; CDR3 DNA: TGTGCCAGCAGCCAACTAGCCAACAATGAGCAGTTCTTC; CDR3 protein: CASSQLANNEQFF
D gene: NA; V gene: TRBV3-1/TRBV3-2; J gene: TRBJ1-2; clone size: NA; CDR3 DNA: TGTGCCAGCAGCCAAGAGATCACCTCGGGCTATGGCTACACCTTC; CDR3 protein: CASSQEITSGYGYTF
D gene: NA; V gene: TRBV5-1; J gene: TRBJ1-6; clone size: NA; CDR3 DNA: TGCGCCAGCAGCTTGGATGGGGGGCTTAATTCACCCCTCCACTTT; CDR3 protein: CASSLDGGLNSPLHF
D gene: NA; V gene: TRBV19; J gene: TRBJ2-3; clone size: NA; CDR3 DNA: TGTGCCAGTAGTATGAGGGCGCTCCCCACAGATACGCAGTATTTT; CDR3 protein: CASSMRALPTDTQYF
D gene: NA; V gene: TRBV5-1; J gene: TRBJ1-2; clone size: NA; CDR3 DNA: TGCGCCAGCAGCTTGGGAGGGGACAACTATGGCTACACCTTC; CDR3 protein: CASSLGGDNYGYTF
D gene: NA; V gene: TRBV12-5; J gene: TRBJ1-1; clone size: NA; CDR3 DNA: TGTGCTAGTGGTCCCCAGTCGTGGGAGAACACTGAAGCTTTCTTT; CDR3 protein: CASGPQSWENTEAFF
D gene: NA; V gene: TRBV5-4; J gene: TRBJ1-2; clone size: NA; CDR3 DNA: TGTGCCAGCAGCCCGATGTCAGTCGAGGGCTATGGCTACACCTTC; CDR3 protein: CASSPMSVEGYGYTF
D gene: NA; V gene: TRBV14; J gene: TRBJ2-3; clone size: NA; CDR3 DNA: TGTGCCAGCAGCACACTCCAGGGGTTGGGCACAGATACGCAGTATTTT; CDR3 protein: CASSTLQGLGTDTQYF
D gene: NA; V gene: TRBV4-2; J gene: TRBJ2-2; clone size: NA; CDR3 DNA: TGTGCCAGCAGCCCCAAGGTCCGGGACAAGAACACCGGGGAGCTGTTTTTT; CDR3 protein: CASSPKVRDKNTGELFF
D gene: NA; V gene: TRBV5-1; J gene: TRBJ1-4; clone size: once; CDR3 DNA: TGCGCCAGCAGCTATGGCCCTAATGAAAAACTGTTTTTT; CDR3 protein: CASSYGPNEKLFF
D gene: TRBD1; V gene: TRBV6-5; J gene: TRBJ2-3; clone size: NA; CDR3 DNA: TGTGCCAGCACCCCGGGGACAGGGCGAGCAGATACGCAGTATTTT; CDR3 protein: CASTPGTGRADTQYF
D gene: TRBD1; V gene: TRBV2; J gene: TRBJ2-3; clone size: NA; CDR3 DNA: TGTGCCAGCAGTGGTGGCAGGGGGCGGTTTGGAGATACGCAGTATTTT; CDR3 protein: CASSGGRGRFGDTQYF
D gene: NA; V gene: TRBV6-1; J gene: TRBJ1-1; clone size: NA; CDR3 DNA: TGTGCCAGCAGTGAAAATTGGGTGCAGAACACTGAAGCTTTCTTT; CDR3 protein: CASSENWVQNTEAFF
D gene: NA; V gene: TRBV10-3; J gene: TRBJ2-3; clone size: NA; CDR3 DNA: TGTGCCATCAGTGTGGGTGGCGAGGTGTCAGATACGCAGTATTTT; CDR3 protein: CAISVGGEVSDTQYF
D gene: NA; V gene: TRBV28; J gene: TRBJ1-1; clone size: NA; CDR3 DNA: TGTGCCAGCAGTTTAAGTCCCCCTTGGAACACTGAAGCTTTCTTT; CDR3 protein: CASSLSPPWNTEAFF
D gene: TRBD1; V gene: TRBV6-5; J gene: TRBJ1-1; clone size: NA; CDR3 DNA: TGTGCCTGCCCCCCGGGGACAGGGGTTGTAACTGAAGCTTTCTTT; CDR3 protein: CACPPGTGVVTEAFF
D gene: NA; V gene: TRBV4-2; J gene: TRBJ2-5; clone size: NA; CDR3 DNA: TGTGCCAGCAGCCAAAAGCGCGAATTATGGGAGACCCAGTACTTC; CDR3 protein: CASSQKRELWETQYF
D gene: NA; V gene: TRBV12-3/TRBV12-4; J gene: TRBJ2-2; clone size: NA; CDR3 DNA: TGTGCCAGCAGCCGAACCGGGGAGCTGTTTTTT; CDR3 protein: CASSRTGELFF
D gene: NA; V gene: TRBV9; J gene: TRBJ1-2; clone size: NA; CDR3 DNA: TGTGCCAGCAGCGTAGCTAGCTATGGCTACACCTTC; CDR3 protein: CASSVASYGYTF
D gene: NA; V gene: TRBV18; J gene: TRBJ2-3; clone size: NA; CDR3 DNA: TGTGCCAGCGCCGGGGTAGATACGCAGTATTTT; CDR3 protein: CASAGVDTQYF
D gene: NA; V gene: TRBV5-1; J gene: TRBJ1-1; clone size: NA; CDR3 DNA: TGCGCCAGCAGGGCGGTGCAGGGGATAGGCACTGAAGCTTTCTTT; CDR3 protein: CASRAVQGIGTEAFF
D gene: NA; V gene: TRBV18; J gene: TRBJ1-1; clone size: NA; CDR3 DNA: TGTGCCAGCTCACAGGTCGGGAATGAAGCTTTCTTT; CDR3 protein: CASSQVGNEAFF
D gene: NA; V gene: TRBV28; J gene: TRBJ2-5; clone size: NA; CDR3 DNA: TGTGCCAGCAGTTCCCCCGTTCAAGAGACCCAGTACTTC; CDR3 protein: CASSSPVQETQYF
D gene: TRBD2; V gene: TRBV28; J gene: TRBJ2-7; clone size: few; CDR3 DNA: TGTGCCAGCAGTTCCCCCGGACTAGCGGCCTCCTACGAGCAGTACTTC; CDR3 protein: CASSSPGLAASYEQYF
D gene: NA; V gene: TRBV7-2; J gene: TRBJ2-1; clone size: NA; CDR3 DNA: TGTGCCAGCAGCCCCTGGAGTGGTTACAATGAGCAGTTCTTC; CDR3 protein: CASSPWSGYNEQFF
D gene: NA; V gene: TRBV19; J gene: TRBJ2-2; clone size: NA; CDR3 DNA: TGTGCCAGTAGTATGGTGGACAGCTACGCGAACACCGGGGAGCTGTTTTTT; CDR3 protein: CASSMVDSYANTGELFF
D gene: NA; V gene: TRBV15; J gene: TRBJ2-5; clone size: NA; CDR3 DNA: TGTGCCACCAGCAATTTAGCCCAAGAGACCCAGTACTTC; CDR3 protein: CATSNLAQETQYF
D gene: TRBD2; V gene: TRBV7-2; J gene: TRBJ2-3; clone size: NA; CDR3 DNA: TGTGCCAGCAGCTTAGGGCCTAGCGGGGGGGGAAATACGCAGTATTTT; CDR3 protein: CASSLGPSGGGNTQYF
D gene: TRBD1; V gene: TRBV19; J gene: TRBJ2-7; clone size: few; CDR3 DNA: TGTGCCAGTAGTATACAGGGGGCCTACGAGCAGTACTTC; CDR3 protein: CASSIQGAYEQYF
D gene: TRBD2; V gene: TRBV27; J gene: TRBJ2-7; clone size: NA; CDR3 DNA: TGTGCCAGCAGTTTATTCTCGGGGGGACTAGCTAGCTCCTACGAGCAGTACTTC; CDR3 protein: CASSLFSGGLASSYEQYF
D gene: NA; V gene: TRBV28; J gene: TRBJ1-1; clone size: NA; CDR3 DNA: TGTGCCAGCAGTTTTAGTTCTAGGAGGAACACTGAAGCTTTCTTT; CDR3 protein: CASSFSSRRNTEAFF
D gene: TRBD1; V gene: TRBV19; J gene: TRBJ2-7; clone size: NA; CDR3 DNA: TGTGCCAGTAGCCCGGTGGGGACAGGTGGCGAGCAGTACTTC; CDR3 protein: CASSPVGTGGEQYF
D gene: NA; V gene: TRBV27; J gene: TRBJ2-3; clone size: few; CDR3 DNA: TGTGCCAGCAGTGGAAGTGTGGACGGGAGCACAGATACGCAGTATTTT; CDR3 protein: CASSGSVDGSTDTQYF
D gene: TRBD1; V gene: TRBV11-1; J gene: TRBJ2-3; clone size: NA; CDR3 DNA: TGTGCCAGCAGCTTAGTGGCAGGGGGCCCAGATACGCAGTATTTT; CDR3 protein: CASSLVAGGPDTQYF
D gene: NA; V gene: TRBV7-9; J gene: TRBJ2-3; clone size: NA; CDR3 DNA: TGTGCCAGCGGAAATGCAGCGGGCGGACCCTACGGCACAGATACGCAGTATTTT; CDR3 protein: CASGNAAGGPYGTDTQYF
D gene: NA; V gene: TRBV28; J gene: TRBJ1-1; clone size: many; CDR3 DNA: TGTGCCAGCAGTTTAACGGGGAAGCGAGCGGCTTTCTTT; CDR3 protein: CASSLTGKRAAFF
D gene: NA; V gene: TRBV19; J gene: TRBJ1-1; clone size: NA; CDR3 DNA: TGTGCCAGTAGTCCCCCCCTTTTGAACACTGAAGCTTTCTTT; CDR3 protein: CASSPPLLNTEAFF
D gene: TRBD2; V gene: TRBV18; J gene: TRBJ2-7; clone size: NA; CDR3 DNA: TGTGCCAGCTCACCAACTAGCGGGGGCCTCGGGGACTACGAGCAGTACTTC; CDR3 protein: CASSPTSGGLGDYEQYF
D gene: TRBD1; V gene: TRBV5-8; J gene: TRBJ1-6; clone size: NA; CDR3 DNA: TGTGCCAGCAGCCCCCTCCCCGACAGGGGTAATTCACCCCTCCACTTT; CDR3 protein: CASSPLPDRGNSPLHF